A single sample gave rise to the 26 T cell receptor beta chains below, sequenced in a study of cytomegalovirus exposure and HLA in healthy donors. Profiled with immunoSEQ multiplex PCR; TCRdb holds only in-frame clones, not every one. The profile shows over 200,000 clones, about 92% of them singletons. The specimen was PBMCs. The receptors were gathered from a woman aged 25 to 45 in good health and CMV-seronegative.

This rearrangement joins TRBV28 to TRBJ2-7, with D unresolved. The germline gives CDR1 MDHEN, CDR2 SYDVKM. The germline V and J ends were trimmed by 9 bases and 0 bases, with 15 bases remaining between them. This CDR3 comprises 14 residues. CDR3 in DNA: TGTGCCAGTAGCTCACCATCTCCCTCCTACGAGCAGTACTTC. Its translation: CASSSPSPSYEQYF.

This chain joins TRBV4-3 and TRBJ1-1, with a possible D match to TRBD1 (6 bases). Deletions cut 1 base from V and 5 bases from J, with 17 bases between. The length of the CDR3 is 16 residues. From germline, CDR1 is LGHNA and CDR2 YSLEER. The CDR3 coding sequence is TGCGCCAGCAGCCAAGTCAAACAGGGAATGAGGACTGAAGCTTTCTTT. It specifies CASSQVKQGMRTEAFF.

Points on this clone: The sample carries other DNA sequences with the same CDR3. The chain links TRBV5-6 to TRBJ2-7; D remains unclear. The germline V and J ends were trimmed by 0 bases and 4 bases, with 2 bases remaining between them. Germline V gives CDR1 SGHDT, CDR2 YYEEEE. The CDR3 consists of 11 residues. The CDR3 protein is CASSLGYEQYF. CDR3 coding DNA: TGTGCCAGCAGCTTGGGTTACGAGCAGTACTTC.

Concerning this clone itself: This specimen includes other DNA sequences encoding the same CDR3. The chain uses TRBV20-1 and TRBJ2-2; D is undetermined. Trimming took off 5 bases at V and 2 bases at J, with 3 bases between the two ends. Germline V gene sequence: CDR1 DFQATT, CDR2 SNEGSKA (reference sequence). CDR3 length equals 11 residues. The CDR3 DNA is TGCAGTGCTTTTAACACCGGGGAGCTGTTTTTT. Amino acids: CSAFNTGELFF.

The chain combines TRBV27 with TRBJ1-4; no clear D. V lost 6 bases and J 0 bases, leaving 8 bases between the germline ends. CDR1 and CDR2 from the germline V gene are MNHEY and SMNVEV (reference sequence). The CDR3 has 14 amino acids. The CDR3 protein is CASRLVATNEKLFF. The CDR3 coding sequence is TGTGCCAGCAGACTAGTTGCAACTAATGAAAAACTGTTTTTT.

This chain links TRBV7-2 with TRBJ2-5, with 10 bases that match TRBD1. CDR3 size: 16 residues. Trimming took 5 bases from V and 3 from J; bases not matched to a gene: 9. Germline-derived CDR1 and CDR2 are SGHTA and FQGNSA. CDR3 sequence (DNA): TGTGCCAGCAGCGTAGGTATTGGACAGGGGGAAGAGACCCAGTACTTC. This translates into CASSVGIGQGEETQYF.

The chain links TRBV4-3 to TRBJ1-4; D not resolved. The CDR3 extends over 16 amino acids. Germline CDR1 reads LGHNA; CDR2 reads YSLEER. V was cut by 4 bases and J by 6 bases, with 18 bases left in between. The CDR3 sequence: CASSPGASAGDEKLFF. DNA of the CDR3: TGCGCCAGCAGCCCAGGAGCCTCTGCGGGAGATGAAAAACTGTTTTTT.

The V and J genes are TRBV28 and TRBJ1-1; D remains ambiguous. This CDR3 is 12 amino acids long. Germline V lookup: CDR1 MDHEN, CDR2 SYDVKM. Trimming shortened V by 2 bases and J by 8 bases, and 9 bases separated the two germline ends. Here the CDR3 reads CASSLARVEAFF. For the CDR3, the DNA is TGTGCCAGCAGTTTAGCGAGGGTGGAAGCTTTCTTT.

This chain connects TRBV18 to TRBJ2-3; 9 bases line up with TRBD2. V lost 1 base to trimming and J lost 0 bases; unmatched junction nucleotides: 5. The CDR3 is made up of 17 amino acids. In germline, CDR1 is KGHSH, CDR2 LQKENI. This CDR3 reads CASSPRREGRSTDTQYF. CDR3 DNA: TGTGCCAGCTCACCACGGCGGGAGGGACGAAGCACAGATACGCAGTATTTT.

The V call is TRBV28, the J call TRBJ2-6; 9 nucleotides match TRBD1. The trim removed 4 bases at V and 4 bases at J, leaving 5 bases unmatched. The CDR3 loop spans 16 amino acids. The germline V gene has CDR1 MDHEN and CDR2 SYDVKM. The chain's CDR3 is CASSWTGEAGANVLTF. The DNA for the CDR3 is TGTGCCAGCAGTTGGACAGGGGAGGCCGGGGCCAACGTCCTGACTTTC.

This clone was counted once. CDR3 nucleotide sequence: TGCAGCGTTGAAGGTGGCTCTGGAAACACCATATATTTT. Translation gives CSVEGGSGNTIYF. This chain connects TRBV29-1 to TRBJ1-3; D call uncertain. CDR1 is SQVTM, CDR2 ANQGSEA, per germline. V was trimmed by 1 base and J by 0 bases, leaving 4 bases between them. CDR3 size: 13 residues.

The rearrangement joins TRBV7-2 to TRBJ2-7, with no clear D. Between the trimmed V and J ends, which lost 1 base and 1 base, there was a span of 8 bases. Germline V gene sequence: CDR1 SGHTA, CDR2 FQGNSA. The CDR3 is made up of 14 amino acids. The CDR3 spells CASSLGRLSYEQYF. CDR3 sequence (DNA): TGTGCCAGCAGCTTAGGCAGGCTTTCCTACGAGCAGTACTTC. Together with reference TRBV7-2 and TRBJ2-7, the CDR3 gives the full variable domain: GAGVSQSPSNKVTEKGKDVELRCDPISGHTALYWYRQSLGQGLEFLIYFQGNSAPDKSGLPSDRFSAERTGGSVSTLTIQRTQQEDSAVYLCASSLGRLSYEQYFGPGTRLTVT.

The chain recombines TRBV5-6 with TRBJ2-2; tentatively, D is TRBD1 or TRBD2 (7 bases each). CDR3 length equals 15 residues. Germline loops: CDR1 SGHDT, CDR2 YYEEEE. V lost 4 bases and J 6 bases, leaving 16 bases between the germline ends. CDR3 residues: CASSPQGGQAGELFF. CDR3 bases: TGTGCCAGCAGCCCGCAGGGGGGGCAGGCCGGGGAGCTGTTTTTT.

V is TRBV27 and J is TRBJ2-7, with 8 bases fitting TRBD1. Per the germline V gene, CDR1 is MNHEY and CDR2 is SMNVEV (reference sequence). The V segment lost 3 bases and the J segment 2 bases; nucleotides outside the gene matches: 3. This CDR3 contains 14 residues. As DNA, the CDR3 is TGTGCCAGCAGTTTCGGGACAGGCCCCTACGAGCAGTACTTC. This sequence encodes CASSFGTGPYEQYF.

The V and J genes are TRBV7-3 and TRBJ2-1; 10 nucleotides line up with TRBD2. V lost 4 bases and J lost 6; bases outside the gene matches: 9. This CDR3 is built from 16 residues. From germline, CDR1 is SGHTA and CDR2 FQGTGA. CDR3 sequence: CASSSSSGSSSNEQFF. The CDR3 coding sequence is TGTGCCAGCAGCTCGTCTAGCGGGAGTTCGAGCAATGAGCAGTTCTTC.

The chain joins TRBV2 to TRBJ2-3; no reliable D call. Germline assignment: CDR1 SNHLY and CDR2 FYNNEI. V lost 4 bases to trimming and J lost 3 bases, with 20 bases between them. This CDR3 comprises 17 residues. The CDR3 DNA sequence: TGTGCCAGCAGTGGACTCGAAAGGTGGTTGACGACAGATACGCAGTATTTT. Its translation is CASSGLERWLTTDTQYF.

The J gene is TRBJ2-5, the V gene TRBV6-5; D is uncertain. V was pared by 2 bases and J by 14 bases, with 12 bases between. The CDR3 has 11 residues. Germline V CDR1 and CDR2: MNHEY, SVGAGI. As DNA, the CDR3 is TGTGCCAGCAGTTACGGGCCCGTCGCCTACTTC. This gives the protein CASSYGPVAYF.

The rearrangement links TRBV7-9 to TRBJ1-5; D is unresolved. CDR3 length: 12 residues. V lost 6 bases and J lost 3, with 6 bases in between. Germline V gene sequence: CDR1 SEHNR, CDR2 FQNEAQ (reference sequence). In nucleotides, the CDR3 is TGTGCCAGCAGTTATTACAATCAGCCCCAGCATTTT. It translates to CASSYYNQPQHF. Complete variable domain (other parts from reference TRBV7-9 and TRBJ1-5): DTGVSQNPRHKITKRGQNVTFRCDPISEHNRLYWYRQTLGQGPEFLTYFQNEAQLEKSRLLSDRFSAERPKGSFSTLEIQRTEQGDSAMYLCASSYYNQPQHFGDGTRLSIL.

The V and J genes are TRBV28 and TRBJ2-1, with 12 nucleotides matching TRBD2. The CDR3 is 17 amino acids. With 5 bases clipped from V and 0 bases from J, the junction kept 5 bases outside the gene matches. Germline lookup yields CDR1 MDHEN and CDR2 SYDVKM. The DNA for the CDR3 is TGTGCCAGCAGTCCTGGGACTAGCGGGCCCTCCTACAATGAGCAGTTCTTC. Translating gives CASSPGTSGPSYNEQFF. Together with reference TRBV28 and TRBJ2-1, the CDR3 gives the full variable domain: DVKVTQSSRYLVKRTGEKVFLECVQDMDHENMFWYRQDPGLGLRLIYFSYDVKMKEKGDIPEGYSVSREKKERFSLILESASTNQTSMYLCASSPGTSGPSYNEQFFGPGTRLTVL.

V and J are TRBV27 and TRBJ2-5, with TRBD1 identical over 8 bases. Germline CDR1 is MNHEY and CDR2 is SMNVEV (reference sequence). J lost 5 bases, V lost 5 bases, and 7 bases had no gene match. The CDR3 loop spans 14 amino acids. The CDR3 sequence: CASSQMTGAETQYF. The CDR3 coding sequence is TGTGCCAGCAGTCAGATGACAGGGGCCGAGACCCAGTACTTC.

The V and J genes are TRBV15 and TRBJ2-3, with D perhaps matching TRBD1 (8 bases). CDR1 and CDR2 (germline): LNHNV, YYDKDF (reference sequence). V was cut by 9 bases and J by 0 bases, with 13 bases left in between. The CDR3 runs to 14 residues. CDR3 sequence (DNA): TGTGCCACACAGGGGGGGATTAGCACAGATACGCAGTATTTT. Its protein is CATQGGISTDTQYF.

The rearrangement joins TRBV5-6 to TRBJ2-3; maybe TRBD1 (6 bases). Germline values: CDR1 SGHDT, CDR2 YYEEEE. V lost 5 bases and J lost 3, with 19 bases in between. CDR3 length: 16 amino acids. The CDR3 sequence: CASSLGTGTKTDTQYF. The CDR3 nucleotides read TGTGCCAGCAGTTTAGGGACCGGGACAAAAACAGATACGCAGTATTTT. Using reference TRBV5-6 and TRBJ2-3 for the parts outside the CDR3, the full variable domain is DAGVTQSPTHLIKTRGQQVTLRCSPKSGHDTVSWYQQALGQGPQFIFQYYEEEERQRGNFPDRFSGHQFPNYSSELNVNALLLGDSALYLCASSLGTGTKTDTQYFGPGTRLTVL.

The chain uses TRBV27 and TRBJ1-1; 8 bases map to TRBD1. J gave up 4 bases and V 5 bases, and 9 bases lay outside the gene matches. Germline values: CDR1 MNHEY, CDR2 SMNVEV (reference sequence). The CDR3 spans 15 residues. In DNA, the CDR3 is TGTGCCAGCAGTCCATTAGGACAGGGAGGCACTGAAGCTTTCTTT. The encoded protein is CASSPLGQGGTEAFF.

The CDR3 spells CASSATAGSTDTQYF. CDR3 sequence (DNA): TGTGCCAGCAGTGCAACAGCGGGGAGCACAGATACGCAGTATTTT. The rearrangement uses TRBV2 and TRBJ2-3; 7 positions agree with TRBD2. The CDR3 contains 15 residues. The germline V gene has CDR1 SNHLY and CDR2 FYNNEI. With V trimmed by 4 bases and J by 0 bases, 4 bases remained unmatched.

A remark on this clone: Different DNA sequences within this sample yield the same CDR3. The CDR3 loop is CASSLVGQNYGYTF. The CDR3 nucleotides are TGTGCCAGCAGCCTAGTGGGACAGAACTATGGCTACACCTTC. The chain is built from TRBV7-2 and TRBJ1-2; 7 nucleotides line up with TRBD1. The CDR3 loop spans 14 amino acids. Germline CDR1 reads SGHTA; CDR2 reads FQGNSA. J was trimmed by 2 bases and V by 5 bases; bases with no gene match: 5.

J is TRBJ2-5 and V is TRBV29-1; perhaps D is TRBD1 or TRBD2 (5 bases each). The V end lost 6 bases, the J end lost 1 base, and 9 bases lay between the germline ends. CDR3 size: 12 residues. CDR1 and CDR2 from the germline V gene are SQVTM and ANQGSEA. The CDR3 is CSVGDLQETQYF. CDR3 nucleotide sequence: TGCAGCGTGGGGGACCTCCAAGAGACCCAGTACTTC.